This TCR beta chain stems from a study of cytomegalovirus exposure and HLA in healthy donors. PCR employed 60 Vbeta and 13 Jbeta primers. TCRdb's table, derived via immunoSEQ multiplex PCR, lists solely in-frame clones and lacks some. The sample gives roughly 190,000 clones, approximately 80% of which show up once; about 2.4% is in the top ten. Germline assignment: CDR1 MNHEY and CDR2 SVGAGI. Trimming removed 5 bases at V and 2 bases at J, with 12 bases between. This CDR3 contains 15 residues. The source of this sequence is a woman between 50 and 59 years old in good health and CMV-seropositive. The specimen sequenced was PBMCs. This rearrangement joins TRBV6-5 to TRBJ2-2; D is possibly TRBD2 (6 bases). The CDR3 DNA is TGTGCCAGCAGTCTCCGGGGGTCCAACACCGGGGAGCTGTTTTTT. It encodes CASSLRGSNTGELFF.